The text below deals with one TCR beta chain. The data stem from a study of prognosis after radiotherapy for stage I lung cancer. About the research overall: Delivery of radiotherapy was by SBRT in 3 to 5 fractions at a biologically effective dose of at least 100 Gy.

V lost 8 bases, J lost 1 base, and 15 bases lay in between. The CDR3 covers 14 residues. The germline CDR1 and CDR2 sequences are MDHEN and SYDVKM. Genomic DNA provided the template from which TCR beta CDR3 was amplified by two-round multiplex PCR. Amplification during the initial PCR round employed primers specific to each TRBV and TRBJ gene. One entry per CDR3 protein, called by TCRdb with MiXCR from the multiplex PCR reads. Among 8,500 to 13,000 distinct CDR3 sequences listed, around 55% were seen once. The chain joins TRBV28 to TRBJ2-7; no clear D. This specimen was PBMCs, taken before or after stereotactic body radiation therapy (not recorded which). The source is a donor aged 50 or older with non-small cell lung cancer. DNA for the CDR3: TGTGCCAGCCGTGACCCCTCTCGATCCTACGAGCAGTACTTC. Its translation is CASRDPSRSYEQYF.